The clone carrying this T cell receptor beta chain was found a few times. The source of the sample is a study of blood T cell repertoires in COVID-19. The CDR3 length is 16 residues. The J segment lost 8 bases and the V segment lost 1 base, leaving 11 bases of the junction unmatched. Germline CDR1 SGHAT, CDR2 FQNNGV. Data came from immunoSEQ multiplex PCR; TCRdb stores just in-frame clones and leaves some out. Among 150,000 to 200,000 clones, around 80% were seen once, and the ten largest hold about 12%. Those enrolled, adults aged roughly 18 to 95 years, came from about 24 US areas. Participants had their cohort set by participant-reported clinical history.

Material for sequencing was PBMCs or T cells enriched from blood (not recorded which). The rearrangement joins TRBV11-2 to TRBJ1-2, with TRBD1 matching 9 bases. This receptor was obtained from a man in his forties or fifties who had recovered from COVID-19. The CDR3 nucleotides read TGTGCCAGCAGCTTAGCTCAGGACAGGGGAGTTCGGGGCTACACCTTC. Its translation: CASSLAQDRGVRGYTF.